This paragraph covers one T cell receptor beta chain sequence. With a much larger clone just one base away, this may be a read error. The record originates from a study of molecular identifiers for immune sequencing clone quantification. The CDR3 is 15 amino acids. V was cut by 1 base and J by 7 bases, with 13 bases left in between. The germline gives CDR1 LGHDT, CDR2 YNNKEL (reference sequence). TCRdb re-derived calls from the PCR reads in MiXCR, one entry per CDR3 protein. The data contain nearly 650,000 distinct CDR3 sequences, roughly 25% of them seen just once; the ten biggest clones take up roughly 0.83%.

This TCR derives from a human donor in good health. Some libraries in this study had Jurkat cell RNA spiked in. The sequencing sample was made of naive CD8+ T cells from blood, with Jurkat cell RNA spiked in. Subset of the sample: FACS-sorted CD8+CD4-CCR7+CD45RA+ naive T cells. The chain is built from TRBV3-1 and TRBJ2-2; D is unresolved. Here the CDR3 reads CASSQAGLGIGELFF. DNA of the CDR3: TGTGCCAGCAGCCAAGCGGGTTTGGGAATCGGGGAGCTGTTTTTT.